This TCR beta chain was found in a study of brain T cells in children with intractable seizures. V gave up 2 bases and J gave up 0 bases; unmatched junction bases: 3. Germline assignment: CDR1 MDHEN and CDR2 SYDVKM. The CDR3 contains 16 residues. Study-wide results and caveats: Pre- and post-surgery blood differed in depth, so pre-surgery absences may be undersampling.

Details on this clone: Antigen: not known.

Only in-frame clones appear in the TCRdb table, and some are missing; sequencing was by immunoSEQ multiplex PCR. This table has 300,000 to 400,000 clones, over 90% appearing once. Time point in this sample: blood from clinic visit 5 months post-surgery; TSC patient then seizure free. Surgery cases with the highest brain T cell transcript signatures were chosen for sequencing. The specimen comprised peripheral blood, sampled approximately 5 months after surgery. This sequence originates from a boy younger than two with tuberous sclerosis and intractable seizures. This chain links TRBV28 with TRBJ2-1; TRBD2 matches at 8 bases. As DNA, the CDR3 is TGTGCCAGCAGTTTAACTACTAGCGGCTCCTACAATGAGCAGTTCTTC. This translates into CASSLTTSGSYNEQFF. The full variable domain, rest sourced from reference TRBV28 and TRBJ2-1, is DVKVTQSSRYLVKRTGEKVFLECVQDMDHENMFWYRQDPGLGLRLIYFSYDVKMKEKGDIPEGYSVSREKKERFSLILESASTNQTSMYLCASSLTTSGSYNEQFFGPGTRLTVL.